The 5 T cell receptor beta chains presented below share a single source sample, sequenced in a study of blood T cell repertoires in COVID-19. This table comes from immunoSEQ multiplex PCR, and its TCRdb copy is limited to in-frame clones, with some not included. This sample has 200,000 to 300,000 clones, with 65% to 85% found just once. Material for sequencing was peripheral blood. The receptors here all came from a human donor in a cohort sampled during active COVID-19.

The chain joins TRBV19 to TRBJ2-3; D perhaps matches TRBD1 (6 bases). This CDR3 is 15 amino acids long. V was shortened by 7 bases and J by 4 bases, with 18 bases between the two germline ends. In germline, CDR1 is LNHDA, CDR2 SQIVND (reference sequence). The CDR3 DNA reads as TGTGCCAGTAATATCCAGTTGGGGGCCGCAGATACGCAGTATTTT. It translates to CASNIQLGAADTQYF.

V usage is TRBV5-6 and J usage is TRBJ1-4; 8 bases fit TRBD1. Germline values: CDR1 SGHDT, CDR2 YYEEEE. The CDR3 is 14 amino acids. After removal of 4 bases from V and 5 bases from J, the junction contained 4 bases not matched to a gene. The CDR3 loop is CASSAGQVNEKLFF. The CDR3 DNA reads TGTGCCAGCAGCGCGGGACAGGTGAATGAAAAACTGTTTTTT.

In nucleotides, the CDR3 is TGTGCCAGCAGCTTAGTAGCGGGAGGCCAGGACGAGCAGTACTTC. It translates to CASSLVAGGQDEQYF. The rearrangement uses TRBV11-2 and TRBJ2-7, with TRBD2 matching 10 bases. V lost 1 base, J lost 5 bases, and 5 bases stayed unmatched. The germline CDR1 and CDR2 sequences are SGHAT and FQNNGV. This CDR3 contains 15 residues. Filled out from reference TRBV11-2 and TRBJ2-7, the complete variable domain reads EAGVAQSPRYKIIEKRQSVAFWCNPISGHATLYWYQQILGQGPKLLIQFQNNGVVDDSQLPKDRFSAERLKGVDSTLKIQPAKLEDSAVYLCASSLVAGGQDEQYFGPGTRLTVT.

V and J are TRBV5-1 and TRBJ2-7; TRBD2 matches 8 bases. The trim removed 0 bases at V and 0 bases at J, leaving 8 bases unmatched. The CDR3 covers 17 residues. The germline gives CDR1 SGHRS, CDR2 YFSETQ. The CDR3 reads CASSLDRGGVLSYEQYF. The CDR3 nucleotides are TGCGCCAGCAGCTTGGATCGGGGGGGAGTCCTCTCCTACGAGCAGTACTTC.

The chain combines TRBV29-1 with TRBJ1-1, with 8 bases matching TRBD1. The germline V gene has CDR1 SQVTM and CDR2 ANQGSEA. This CDR3 region has 12 residues. V shed 3 bases and J 8 bases; nucleotides not matched to a gene: 5. CDR3 loop: CSVDRAGGEAFF. In nucleotides, the CDR3 is TGCAGCGTTGATAGGGCAGGGGGCGAAGCTTTCTTT.